The clone carrying this T cell receptor beta chain has a handful of counts. The antigen remains unidentified. The data were taken from a study of cytomegalovirus exposure and HLA in healthy donors. Study-wide results and caveats: The study labeled around 160 TCR beta chains cytomegalovirus-associated.

The V segment lost 10 bases and the J segment 4 bases; nucleotides outside the gene matches: 5. Germline CDR1 and CDR2: MNHNS and SASEGT. The CDR3 is 14 residues long. The PCR contained 60 Vbeta and 13 Jbeta primers. Repertoires were generated with immunoSEQ multiplex PCR, while TCRdb's copy carries only in-frame clones and drops some. The sample shows around 80,000 clones, over 60% of them seen only once. The sequence was obtained from a male donor in good health and CMV-seropositive. The genes are TRBV6-1 and TRBJ2-6, with 9 bases aligning to TRBD1. What was sequenced was PBMCs. The CDR3 DNA follows: TGTGCCACTACACAGGGGGCGGGGGCCAACGTCCTGACTTTC. Residues: CATTQGAGANVLTF.